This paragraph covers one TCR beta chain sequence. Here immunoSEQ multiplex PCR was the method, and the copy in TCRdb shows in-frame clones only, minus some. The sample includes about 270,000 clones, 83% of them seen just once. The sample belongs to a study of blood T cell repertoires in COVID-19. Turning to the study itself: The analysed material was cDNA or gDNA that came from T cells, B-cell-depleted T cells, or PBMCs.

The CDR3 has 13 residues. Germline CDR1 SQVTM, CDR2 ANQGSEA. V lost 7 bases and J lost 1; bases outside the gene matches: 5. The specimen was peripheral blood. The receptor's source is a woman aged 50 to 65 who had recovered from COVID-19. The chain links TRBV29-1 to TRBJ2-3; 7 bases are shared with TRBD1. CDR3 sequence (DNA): TGCAGCGCTCGACAGGGAGGCACAGATACGCAGTATTTT. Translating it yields CSARQGGTDTQYF.